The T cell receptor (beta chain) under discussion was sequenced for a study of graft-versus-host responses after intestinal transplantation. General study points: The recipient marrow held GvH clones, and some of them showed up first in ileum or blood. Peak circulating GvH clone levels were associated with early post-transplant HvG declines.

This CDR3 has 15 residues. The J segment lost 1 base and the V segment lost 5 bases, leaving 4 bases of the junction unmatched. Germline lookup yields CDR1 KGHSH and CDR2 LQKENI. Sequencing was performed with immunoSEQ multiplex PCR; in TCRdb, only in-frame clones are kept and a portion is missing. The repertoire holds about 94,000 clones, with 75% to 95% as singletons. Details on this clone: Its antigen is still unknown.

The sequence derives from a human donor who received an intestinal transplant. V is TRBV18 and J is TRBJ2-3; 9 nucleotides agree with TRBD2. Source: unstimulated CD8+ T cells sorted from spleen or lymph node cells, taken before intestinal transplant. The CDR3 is CASSGGTSRTDTQYF. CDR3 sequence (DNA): TGTGCCAGCTCAGGCGGGACTAGCCGCACAGATACGCAGTATTTT.